The entry below describes one T cell receptor beta chain. Its antigen is unidentified. This specimen belongs to a study of cytomegalovirus exposure and HLA in healthy donors. The trim removed 5 bases at V and 6 bases at J, leaving 8 bases unmatched. The V gene's germline CDR1 is LNHDA and CDR2 SQIVND (reference sequence). The CDR3 has 15 residues. The study, taken as a whole, reports: Rarity marked most TCR sequences, yet some public TCRs occurred in many donors.

Profiling relied on immunoSEQ multiplex PCR, and the TCRdb table lists in-frame clones only, not all of them. The repertoire has over 100,000 clones, roughly 90% of them found once; the top ten carry 6% to 7%. Sequencing was performed on PBMCs. The origin of this receptor is a woman younger than 35 in good health and CMV-seropositive. The rearrangement uses TRBV19 and TRBJ2-1; 9 nucleotides line up with TRBD1. The CDR3 nucleotides read TGTGCCAGTAGTGGCCGGGACAGGGTAGGCAATGAGCAGTTCTTC. This sequence encodes CASSGRDRVGNEQFF. Full variable domain (remainder filled in from reference TRBV19 and TRBJ2-1): DGGITQSPKYLFRKEGQNVTLSCEQNLNHDAMYWYRQDPGQGLRLIYYSQIVNDFQKGDIAEGYSVSREKKESFPLTVTSAQKNPTAFYLCASSGRDRVGNEQFFGPGTRLTVL.